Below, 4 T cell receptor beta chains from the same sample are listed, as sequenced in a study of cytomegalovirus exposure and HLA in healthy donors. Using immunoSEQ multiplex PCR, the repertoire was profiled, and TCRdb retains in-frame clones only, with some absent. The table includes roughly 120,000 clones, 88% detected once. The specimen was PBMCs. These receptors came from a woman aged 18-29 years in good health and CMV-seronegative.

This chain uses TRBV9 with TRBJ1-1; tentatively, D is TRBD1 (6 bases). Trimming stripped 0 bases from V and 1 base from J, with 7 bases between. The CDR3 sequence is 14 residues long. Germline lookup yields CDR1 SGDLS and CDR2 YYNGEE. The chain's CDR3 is CASSVEGGNTEAFF. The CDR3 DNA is TGTGCCAGCAGCGTAGAAGGGGGGAACACTGAAGCTTTCTTT.

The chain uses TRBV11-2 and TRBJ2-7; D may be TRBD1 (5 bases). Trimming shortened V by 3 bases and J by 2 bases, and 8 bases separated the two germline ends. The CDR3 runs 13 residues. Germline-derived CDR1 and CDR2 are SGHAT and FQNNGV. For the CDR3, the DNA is TGTGCCAGCAGCTTGGCAGGGACCTACGAGCAGTACTTC. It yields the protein CASSLAGTYEQYF.

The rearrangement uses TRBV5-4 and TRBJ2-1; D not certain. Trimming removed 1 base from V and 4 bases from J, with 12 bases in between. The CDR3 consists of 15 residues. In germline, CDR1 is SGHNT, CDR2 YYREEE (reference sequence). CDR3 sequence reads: CASSLHLTQYNEQFF. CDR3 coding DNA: TGTGCCAGCAGCTTGCATCTGACTCAATACAATGAGCAGTTCTTC. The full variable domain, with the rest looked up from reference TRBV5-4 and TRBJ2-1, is ETGVTQSPTHLIKTRGQQVTLRCSSQSGHNTVSWYQQALGQGPQFIFQYYREEENGRGNFPPRFSGLQFPNYSSELNVNALELDDSALYLCASSLHLTQYNEQFFGPGTRLTVL.

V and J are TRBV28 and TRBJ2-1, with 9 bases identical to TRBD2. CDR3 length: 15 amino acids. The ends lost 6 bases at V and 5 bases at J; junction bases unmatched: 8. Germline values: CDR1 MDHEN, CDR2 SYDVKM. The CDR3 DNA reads TGTGCCAGCAGCCCGACTAGCGGTTCGAACAATGAGCAGTTCTTC. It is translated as CASSPTSGSNNEQFF.